This T cell receptor (beta chain) originates from a study of CD8 T cells in ankylosing spondylitis. Study-wide findings and caveats: A motif in TCR beta, a set of roughly eight highly homologous variants, appeared characteristic of ankylosing spondylitis blood.

Researchers built TCR beta libraries using quantitative 5'-RACE with molecular barcodes. TCRdb re-called the 5' RACE reads with MiXCR, one entry per CDR3 protein. The table has over 700,000 distinct CDR3 sequences, around a fifth seen once. This clonotype has only a few counts. The antigen is unknown. The sequenced material came from blood, either unsorted or a sorted T cell fraction (not recorded which). The TCR originated in a male donor with ankylosing spondylitis.

The CDR3: CASSTGTHYGYTF. The DNA for the CDR3 is TGCGCCAGCAGTACCGGGACACACTATGGCTACACCTTC. The V and J genes are TRBV5-1 and TRBJ1-2; a possible D gene is TRBD1 (6 bases). V lost 5 bases, J lost 3 bases, and 11 bases lay in between. CDR3 size: 13 residues. Germline CDR1 reads SGHRS; CDR2 reads YFSETQ.